These 31 T cell receptor beta chains were all obtained from the same sample, sequenced in a study of shared clonotypes between healthy human individuals. Using immunoSEQ multiplex PCR, the repertoire was profiled, and TCRdb retains in-frame clones only, with some absent. The data show 1,500,000 or so clones, 97% to 99% seen once. Material: naive CD4+ T cells sorted from blood. Noted subset: CD45RA+ positively selected. These TCRs come from a man younger than 45 in good health.

This clone was detected once. One junction end does not reproduce the germline sequence, and a read error may be involved. The rearrangement uses TRBV7-6 and TRBJ2-1, with D possibly being TRBD2 (6 bases). The germline V gene has CDR1 SGHVS and CDR2 FNYEAQ. The CDR3 has 11 residues. The CDR3 DNA reads TGTGCCAGCAGCGTAGCGGCTGAGCAGTTCTTC. This encodes CASSVAAEQFF.

The chain recombines TRBV18 with TRBJ1-1, with D possibly matching TRBD1 (6 bases). The V gene's germline CDR1 is KGHSH and CDR2 LQKENI. V lost 6 bases, J lost 5 bases, and 22 bases lay in between. The CDR3 extends over 16 amino acids. This CDR3 is CASSDMIAGEGTEAFF. CDR3 nucleotides: TGTGCCAGCTCGGACATGATTGCAGGGGAAGGTACTGAAGCTTTCTTT.

The chain joins TRBV11-1 to TRBJ2-5; the D call may be TRBD1 or TRBD2 (5 bases each). Trimming shortened V by 5 bases and J by 5 bases, and 21 bases separated the two germline ends. The CDR3 runs 16 residues. Germline values: CDR1 SGHAT, CDR2 FQDESV (reference sequence). The CDR3: CASSAGSRAGPETQYF. As DNA, the CDR3 is TGTGCCAGCAGCGCAGGGTCTAGGGCGGGTCCGGAGACCCAGTACTTC.

The DNA for the CDR3 is TGTGCCAGCAGCGACCCGGATCGGCAGTACTTC. Its protein is CASSDPDRQYF. The J gene is TRBJ2-7, the V gene TRBV7-9; D unresolved. V lost 5 bases and J lost 9, with 11 bases in between. Germline V CDR1 and CDR2: SEHNR, FQNEAQ (reference sequence). CDR3 length: 11 residues. Looking up the rest from reference TRBV7-9 and TRBJ2-7 gives the full variable domain: DTGVSQNPRHKITKRGQNVTFRCDPISEHNRLYWYRQTLGQGPEFLTYFQNEAQLEKSRLLSDRFSAERPKGSFSTLEIQRTEQGDSAMYLCASSDPDRQYFGPGTRLTVT.

About this clone: The sample holds other DNA sequences that translate to the same CDR3. This sequence joins TRBV5-1 and TRBJ2-7; 9 bases line up with TRBD2. This CDR3 is built from 14 residues. Germline CDR1 reads SGHRS; CDR2 reads YFSETQ. The V gene end was trimmed by 0 bases and the J gene end by 3 bases; junction bases not matched to a gene: 1. The CDR3 loop reads CASSLVSGSYEQYF. Written as DNA, the CDR3 is TGCGCCAGCAGCTTGGTTAGCGGGAGCTACGAGCAGTACTTC.

This clone showed up just once. The genes are TRBV7-9 and TRBJ2-5, with 11 bases aligning to TRBD2. Germline CDR1 and CDR2: SEHNR and FQNEAQ (reference sequence). The length of the CDR3 is 17 residues. The ends lost 7 bases at V and 2 bases at J; junction bases unmatched: 12. CDR3 bases: TGTGCCAGCACCCTTGTAGCGGGAGGGCCCTCTCAAGAGACCCAGTACTTC. Its translation is CASTLVAGGPSQETQYF.

The chain is built from TRBV7-9 and TRBJ2-3, with no clear D. The CDR3 consists of 13 residues. Trimming shortened V by 8 bases and J by 0 bases, and 9 bases separated the two germline ends. The germline CDR1 and CDR2 sequences are SEHNR and FQNEAQ (reference sequence). For the CDR3, the DNA is TGTGCCAGCCATCACAGTAGCACAGATACGCAGTATTTT. This gives the protein CASHHSSTDTQYF. The entire variable domain, with the rest obtained from reference TRBV7-9 and TRBJ2-3, is as follows: DTGVSQNPRHKITKRGQNVTFRCDPISEHNRLYWYRQTLGQGPEFLTYFQNEAQLEKSRLLSDRFSAERPKGSFSTLEIQRTEQGDSAMYLCASHHSSTDTQYFGPGTRLTVL.

The sample holds one count of this clone. The V and J genes are TRBV7-2 and TRBJ2-3; D perhaps matches TRBD1 (6 bases). Germline lookup yields CDR1 SGHTA and CDR2 FQGNSA. This CDR3 contains 13 residues. With 3 bases removed from V and 13 bases from J, the gap between germline ends came to 17 bases. The CDR3 DNA sequence: TGTGCCAGCAGCTTTGAGAGGAGTAGGGGGAAGTATTTT. Translation gives CASSFERSRGKYF.

The chain links TRBV7-9 to TRBJ2-2, with 10 bases that match TRBD2. The germline V gene has CDR1 SEHNR and CDR2 FQNEAQ (reference sequence). The CDR3 extends over 18 amino acids. Trimming removed 5 bases from V and 5 bases from J; junction bases left unmatched: 14. The CDR3 bases are TGTGCCAGCAGCCTCCGCCCGGGACTAGCGCGAGGAACCGGGGAGCTGTTTTTT. Translated: CASSLRPGLARGTGELFF.

V and J are TRBV29-1 and TRBJ1-4, with D possibly TRBD1 on 6 matching bases. Deletions cut 4 bases from V and 4 bases from J, with 13 bases between. The germline V gene encodes CDR1 SQVTM and CDR2 ANQGSEA. CDR3 length equals 14 residues. The CDR3 region is CSVGPRGLNEKLFF. CDR3 bases: TGCAGCGTTGGTCCCAGGGGACTTAATGAAAAACTGTTTTTT.

This clone was observed once. This sequence joins TRBV27 and TRBJ2-5; D is unclear. Germline CDR1 is MNHEY and CDR2 is SMNVEV (reference sequence). V was trimmed by 7 bases and J by 4 bases, leaving 10 bases between them. The CDR3 extends over 12 amino acids. CDR3 coding DNA: TGTGCCAGCACCGAAGGTAGAGAGACCCAGTACTTC. It translates to CASTEGRETQYF.

The chain combines TRBV4-3 with TRBJ2-2; 12 bases fit TRBD1. Trimming removed 0 bases from V and 2 bases from J; junction bases left unmatched: 10. Germline values: CDR1 LGHNA, CDR2 YSLEER. CDR3 size: 20 residues. The CDR3 DNA sequence: TGCGCCAGCAGCCAAGATCAGGGGGACAGGGGGCTCTTTAACACCGGGGAGCTGTTTTTT. It specifies CASSQDQGDRGLFNTGELFF.

V gene TRBV19 combines with J gene TRBJ2-7, with 9 bases that match TRBD1. CDR3 size: 15 residues. Germline V gene lookup returns CDR1 LNHDA and CDR2 SQIVND (reference sequence). With V trimmed by 8 bases and J by 5 bases, 13 bases remained unmatched. The chain's CDR3 is CASQDRGTGYNEQYF. CDR3 nucleotides: TGTGCCAGTCAGGATAGGGGGACAGGGTACAACGAGCAGTACTTC.

CDR3 nucleotide sequence: TGTGCCAGCAGCACGGAGACCCAGTACTTC. Protein: CASSTETQYF. This chain uses TRBV11-2 with TRBJ2-5; no clear D gene. CDR1 is SGHAT, CDR2 FQNNGV, per germline. This CDR3 is 10 amino acids long. Trimming cost V 5 bases and J 5 bases, with 3 bases left between them.

The chain joins TRBV7-9 to TRBJ2-1; 11 bases line up with TRBD2. Germline V gives CDR1 SEHNR, CDR2 FQNEAQ (reference sequence). The CDR3 is 15 residues long. Germline trimming cut 3 bases from V and 9 bases from J; bases unmatched to any gene: 7. Here the CDR3 reads CASSFRTSGLGEQFF. DNA of the CDR3: TGTGCCAGCAGCTTCAGGACTAGCGGGTTGGGTGAGCAGTTCTTC.

The gene calls are TRBV10-1 and TRBJ1-3, with D unresolved. Trimming cost V 0 bases and J 4 bases, with 4 bases left between them. Germline-derived CDR1 and CDR2 are WNHNN and SYGVQD (reference sequence). The CDR3 has 13 amino acids. CDR3 in amino acids: CASSESTGNTIYF. CDR3 nucleotides: TGCGCCAGCAGTGAGTCGACGGGAAACACCATATATTTT.

This clone is a singleton in its sample. The DNA of the CDR3 is TGTGCCAGTGGGGAACTAGCGGGTGCTACCGGGGAGCTGTTTTTT. It is translated as CASGELAGATGELFF. The V call is TRBV19, the J call TRBJ2-2; the match to TRBD2 covers 9 bases. V lost 8 bases to trimming and J lost 5 bases; unmatched junction nucleotides: 9. There are 15 residues in the CDR3. CDR1 and CDR2 from the germline V gene are LNHDA and SQIVND (reference sequence).

The V and J genes are TRBV25-1 and TRBJ2-4, with no clear D. The CDR3 totals 13 residues. The ends were cut back, 3 bases at V and 6 bases at J, with 9 bases in the middle. Germline values: CDR1 MGHDK, CDR2 SYGVNS. This chain's CDR3 is CASSDFRANIQYF. The CDR3 DNA reads TGTGCCAGCAGTGACTTTCGTGCAAACATTCAGTACTTC.

CDR3: CASSPPFYETQYF. The CDR3 DNA reads TGTGCCAGCTCACCACCGTTTTATGAGACCCAGTACTTC. The chain links TRBV18 to TRBJ2-5; D gene uncertain. Germline V gene data show CDR1 as KGHSH and CDR2 as LQKENI. Trimming shortened V by 0 bases and J by 5 bases, and 7 bases separated the two germline ends. CDR3 size: 13 residues.

The J gene is TRBJ2-3, the V gene TRBV7-9; D remains unclear. The ends were cut back, 1 base at V and 0 bases at J, with 11 bases in the middle. This CDR3 is built from 16 residues. CDR1 is SEHNR, CDR2 FQNEAQ, per germline (reference sequence). CDR3 sequence: CASSLGLSGSTDTQYF. The CDR3, as DNA: TGTGCCAGCAGCTTAGGTCTCTCCGGAAGCACAGATACGCAGTATTTT.

This clone was counted a single time. Distinct nucleotide sequences in the sample also encode this CDR3. This rearrangement joins TRBV18 to TRBJ1-1; D uncertain. CDR3 length equals 14 residues. V was shortened by 1 base and J by 0 bases, with 6 bases between the two germline ends. The germline CDR1 and CDR2 sequences are KGHSH and LQKENI. As DNA, the CDR3 is TGTGCCAGCTCACCACTTACGGTGAACACTGAAGCTTTCTTT. This gives the protein CASSPLTVNTEAFF.

Remarks on this clone: Other DNA sequences within the sample encode an identical CDR3. V and J are TRBV5-1 and TRBJ2-3; D unresolved. Germline lookup yields CDR1 SGHRS and CDR2 YFSETQ. V was clipped by 0 bases and J by 3 bases, with 8 bases between them. The CDR3 spans 14 residues. CDR3 loop: CASSLDRRTDTQYF. CDR3 coding DNA: TGCGCCAGCAGCTTGGATCGAAGGACAGATACGCAGTATTTT.

CDR3 DNA: TGTGCCAGCAGCTCCACCTCAGGCAATCAGCCCCAGCATTTT. Its protein is CASSSTSGNQPQHF. The chain has TRBV5-5 and TRBJ1-5; D is unclear. Germline CDR1 SGHKS, CDR2 YYEKEE (reference sequence). Trimming removed 3 bases at V and 2 bases at J, with 9 bases between. The CDR3 has 14 amino acids.

Points on this clone: The identical CDR3 is also encoded by other nucleotide sequences in the sample. V usage is TRBV7-3 and J usage is TRBJ1-1; TRBD1 matches 10 bases. V shed 4 bases and J 11 bases; nucleotides not matched to a gene: 4. The CDR3 spans 12 residues. Germline CDR1 is SGHTA and CDR2 is FQGTGA. The CDR3 sequence is CASSSGQGEAFF. CDR3 sequence (DNA): TGTGCCAGCAGCTCCGGACAGGGGGAGGCTTTCTTT.

J is TRBJ1-2 and V is TRBV5-4; 8 positions agree with TRBD1. The CDR3 spans 14 residues. Germline V gene lookup returns CDR1 SGHNT and CDR2 YYREEE (reference sequence). The V gene end was trimmed by 0 bases and the J gene end by 4 bases; junction bases not matched to a gene: 2. The CDR3 DNA is TGTGCCAGCAGCTTGGTCGGACAGGGCTATGGCTACACCTTC. Its protein product is CASSLVGQGYGYTF.

The chain is built from TRBV28 and TRBJ1-5; D not resolved. Germline V gives CDR1 MDHEN, CDR2 SYDVKM. The CDR3 is 11 amino acids. The V end lost 6 bases, the J end lost 7 bases, and 7 bases lay between the germline ends. This chain's CDR3 is CASSRGQPQHF. CDR3 sequence (DNA): TGTGCCAGCAGCCGTGGACAGCCCCAGCATTTT.

This rearrangement joins TRBV27 to TRBJ1-2; TRBD1 matches 9 bases. Losses at the gene ends were 6 bases for V and 7 bases for J; bases not matched to a gene: 12. CDR1 is MNHEY and CDR2 is SMNVEV in the germline V gene (reference sequence). The CDR3 has 15 amino acids. CDR3 loop: CASSRTPGQGGGYTF. CDR3 DNA sequence: TGTGCCAGCAGCCGCACACCGGGACAGGGAGGTGGCTACACCTTC.

The genes are TRBV6-6 and TRBJ2-3; 8 bases align to TRBD2. The CDR3 is made up of 14 amino acids. CDR1 is MNHNY, CDR2 SVGAGI, per germline (reference sequence). Unmatched junction bases numbered 6, after V lost 6 bases and J lost 4 bases. The CDR3 protein is CASRVAGGADTQYF. CDR3 DNA sequence: TGTGCCAGCAGGGTGGCGGGAGGTGCAGATACGCAGTATTTT.

The chain is built from TRBV6-4 and TRBJ2-7; D may match TRBD1 or TRBD2 (5 bases each). The V end was cut by 2 bases, the J end by 2 bases, with 19 bases between. This CDR3 is 17 amino acids long. From germline, CDR1 is MRHNA and CDR2 SNTAGT. CDR3 nucleotides: TGTGCCAGCAGTGACCGGGACGGGAAAGAACCTGCCTACGAGCAGTACTTC. Translation: CASSDRDGKEPAYEQYF.

V is TRBV28 and J is TRBJ1-2; D unclear. The CDR3 is 14 amino acids. CDR1 and CDR2 (germline): MDHEN, SYDVKM. V was trimmed by 6 bases and J by 4 bases, leaving 15 bases between them. DNA for the CDR3: TGTGCCAGCAGCCATCCCGTAACAAGCTATGGCTACACCTTC. This sequence encodes CASSHPVTSYGYTF.

The chain has TRBV18 and TRBJ2-1; no definite D call. In germline, CDR1 is KGHSH, CDR2 LQKENI. Trimming pared 4 bases from V and 6 bases from J, leaving 7 bases between. This CDR3 contains 12 residues. CDR3 nucleotides: TGTGCCAGCTCACGCACGATCAATGAGCAGTTCTTC. Translation: CASSRTINEQFF.